The clone carrying this TCR beta chain was counted at least ten times. Germline loops: CDR1 LNHDA, CDR2 SQIVND (reference sequence). CDR3 size: 13 residues. V was trimmed by 7 bases and J by 5 bases, leaving 11 bases between them. The authors amplified TCR beta CDR3 regions, and they did so from RNA transcripts for repertoire sequencing. Amplification began with first-round RT-PCR using HTBI primers, then second-round multiplex PCR was performed. TCRdb re-called the multiplex PCR reads through MiXCR, storing one row per CDR3 protein. This table has 620,000 or so distinct CDR3 sequences, approximately 21% appearing once. The record originates from a study of Graves' ophthalmopathy and Graves' hyperthyroidism. Study at large: Samples of peripheral blood were obtained at initial diagnosis, prior to treatment of any kind.

Specimen: peripheral blood. This rearrangement joins TRBV19 to TRBJ2-2; D is unclear. The receptor was isolated from a woman aged 18-30 years with stable Graves' hyperthyroidism. Some clones in this sample may be carry-over from other donors' samples. CDR3 in DNA: TGTGCCAGTACCCCTACCGGGACCGGGGAGCTGTTTTTT. This encodes CASTPTGTGELFF. Supplemented by reference TRBV19 and TRBJ2-2, the full variable domain reads DGGITQSPKYLFRKEGQNVTLSCEQNLNHDAMYWYRQDPGQGLRLIYYSQIVNDFQKGDIAEGYSVSREKKESFPLTVTSAQKNPTAFYLCASTPTGTGELFFGEGSRLTVL.